The 18 T cell receptor beta chains in this list originate from one sample, sequenced in a study of CD8+ T cells in alopecia areata. Once RNA had been extracted, it was reverse transcribed into cDNA to act as the sequencing template. Clones were sequenced by immunoSEQ multiplex PCR, and TCRdb holds only the in-frame ones, with some missing. The sample yields approximately 99,000 clones, roughly 59% seen once. Source material: CD8+ T cells sorted from blood. The source is a human donor in good health.

The rearrangement joins TRBV11-2 to TRBJ2-2; no reliable D call. V was shortened by 8 bases and J by 6 bases, with 7 bases between the two germline ends. Per germline, CDR1 SGHAT and CDR2 FQNNGV. There are 11 residues in the CDR3. CDR3 sequence: CASRVPGELFF. The DNA of the CDR3 is TGTGCCAGCCGGGTCCCCGGGGAGCTGTTTTTT.

The chain couples TRBV2 to TRBJ1-5; TRBD1 agrees at 10 bases. V lost 3 bases, J lost 3 bases, and 2 bases stayed unmatched. This CDR3 comprises 15 residues. The germline V gene encodes CDR1 SNHLY and CDR2 FYNNEI. CDR3 in DNA: TGTGCCAGCAGTGAGACAGGGGGCGACAATCAGCCCCAGCATTTT. It codes for CASSETGGDNQPQHF.

This clone was counted a few times. CDR3 in DNA: TGTGCCAGCAGCTTGGACAGGGGGCATTTAAGCGCTGAAGCTTTCTTT. It is translated as CASSLDRGHLSAEAFF. The chain links TRBV7-2 to TRBJ1-1, with 11 bases matching TRBD1. CDR1 and CDR2 (germline): SGHTA, FQGNSA. V shed 3 bases, J shed 6 bases, and the junction held 9 bases outside the gene matches. This CDR3 spans 16 amino acids.

The V and J genes are TRBV2 and TRBJ2-1; 8 bases are a match to TRBD2. The CDR3 is made up of 14 amino acids. The junction had 0 bases not matched to a gene; V was cut back by 2 bases and J by 3 bases. In germline, CDR1 is SNHLY, CDR2 FYNNEI. The CDR3, as DNA: TGTGCCAGCAGTGAAAGCGGGGGCTACAATGAGCAGTTCTTC. The encoded protein is CASSESGGYNEQFF. The full variable domain, completed using reference TRBV2 and TRBJ2-1, is EPEVTQTPSHQVTQMGQEVILRCVPISNHLYFYWYRQILGQKVEFLVSFYNNEISEKSEIFDDQFSVERPDGSNFTLKIRSTKLEDSAMYFCASSESGGYNEQFFGPGTRLTVL.

This clone was detected a few times. This rearrangement joins TRBV27 to TRBJ2-1; TRBD2 aligns across 8 bases. CDR3 size: 14 residues. J was trimmed by 9 bases and V by 3 bases; bases with no gene match: 7. The V gene's germline CDR1 is MNHEY and CDR2 SMNVEV (reference sequence). CDR3 in amino acids: CASSFWEAGVEQFF. CDR3 in DNA: TGTGCCAGCAGTTTTTGGGAAGCGGGGGTTGAGCAGTTCTTC.

This chain links TRBV19 with TRBJ1-1; a weak D match, TRBD1 (6 bases). This CDR3 region has 17 residues. V was shortened by 0 bases and J by 0 bases, with 14 bases between the two germline ends. Germline V lookup: CDR1 LNHDA, CDR2 SQIVND (reference sequence). The CDR3 nucleotides are TGTGCCAGTAGTATAGATGGCCCTACAGGGTTGAACACTGAAGCTTTCTTT. Translating gives CASSIDGPTGLNTEAFF. Together with reference TRBV19 and TRBJ1-1, the CDR3 gives the full variable domain: DGGITQSPKYLFRKEGQNVTLSCEQNLNHDAMYWYRQDPGQGLRLIYYSQIVNDFQKGDIAEGYSVSREKKESFPLTVTSAQKNPTAFYLCASSIDGPTGLNTEAFFGQGTRLTVV.

CDR3 sequence (DNA): TGTGCCAGCAGCTTAGGGGGGCTCACCTACGAGCAGTACTTC. As protein: CASSLGGLTYEQYF. The rearrangement links TRBV7-8 to TRBJ2-7; D is possibly TRBD1 (6 bases). V was cut by 1 base and J by 2 bases, with 9 bases left in between. Germline V CDR1 and CDR2: SGHVS, FQNEAQ. This CDR3 has 14 residues.

V is TRBV7-3 and J is TRBJ1-3; D perhaps matches TRBD1 (5 bases). The germline V gene encodes CDR1 SGHTA and CDR2 FQGTGA. The CDR3 spans 14 residues. The V gene lost 4 bases and the J gene lost 4 bases, with 11 bases spanning the gap. The CDR3 nucleotides are TGTGCCAGCAGCTCAAGTCCAGGGGGAAACACCATATATTTT. Its protein product is CASSSSPGGNTIYF.

J is TRBJ2-3 and V is TRBV30, with D maybe TRBD2 (7 bases). Germline CDR1 and CDR2: GTSNPN and SVGIG (reference sequence). The CDR3 sequence is 15 residues long. The V end lost 0 bases, the J end lost 2 bases, and 12 bases lay between the germline ends. DNA for the CDR3: TGTGCCTGGAGTGTACTGGGGGGGGCCACAGATACGCAGTATTTT. Its translation is CAWSVLGGATDTQYF.

The chain employs TRBV27 and TRBJ2-3; D perhaps matches TRBD1 (5 bases). This CDR3 has 14 residues. V was shortened by 5 bases and J by 1 base, with 10 bases between the two germline ends. Germline V lookup: CDR1 MNHEY, CDR2 SMNVEV (reference sequence). CDR3 in amino acids: CASSLGVRTDTQYF. CDR3 sequence (DNA): TGTGCCAGCAGTCTAGGGGTTCGCACAGATACGCAGTATTTT.

The chain recombines TRBV4-3 with TRBJ2-7, with D uncertain. The CDR3 has 14 residues. Germline assignment: CDR1 LGHNA and CDR2 YSLEER. Trimming took 0 bases from V and 7 from J, leaving 13 bases between them. The CDR3 region is CASSQDAGVGEQYF. The CDR3 bases are TGCGCCAGCAGCCAAGATGCAGGTGTAGGGGAGCAGTACTTC.

This clone was counted a single time. The V and J genes are TRBV28 and TRBJ2-1, with 8 positions matching TRBD1. This CDR3 spans 15 amino acids. In germline, CDR1 is MDHEN, CDR2 SYDVKM. Germline trimming cut 6 bases from V and 3 bases from J; bases unmatched to any gene: 7. The CDR3 here is CASSQVGQGYNEQFF. The CDR3 DNA is TGTGCCAGCAGCCAGGTCGGACAGGGCTACAATGAGCAGTTCTTC.

The V call is TRBV4-1, the J call TRBJ2-7; D is unresolved. In germline, CDR1 is MGHRA, CDR2 YSYEKL. Trimming shortened V by 2 bases and J by 0 bases, and 11 bases separated the two germline ends. The CDR3 has 15 residues. This CDR3 is CASSQSDGDSYEQYF. Written as DNA, the CDR3 is TGCGCCAGCAGCCAATCGGACGGAGACTCCTACGAGCAGTACTTC.

The gene calls are TRBV7-2 and TRBJ2-3; D is possibly TRBD1 (5 bases). Trimming pared 3 bases from V and 3 bases from J, leaving 10 bases between. There are 14 residues in the CDR3. Germline V CDR1 and CDR2: SGHTA, FQGNSA. The CDR3 loop reads CASSFFQGTDTQYF. The CDR3 coding sequence is TGTGCCAGCAGCTTTTTTCAGGGTACAGATACGCAGTATTTT.

The chain is built from TRBV7-2 and TRBJ2-7, with 7 bases fitting TRBD2. V was pared by 1 base and J by 7 bases, with 16 bases of the junction left unmatched. The CDR3 is 17 residues long. CDR1 and CDR2 (germline): SGHTA, FQGNSA. The CDR3 spells CASSLVAAGGGDPEQYF. For the CDR3, the DNA is TGTGCCAGCAGCTTAGTGGCGGCAGGCGGGGGAGACCCAGAGCAGTACTTC. Looking up the rest from reference TRBV7-2 and TRBJ2-7 gives the full variable domain: GAGVSQSPSNKVTEKGKDVELRCDPISGHTALYWYRQSLGQGLEFLIYFQGNSAPDKSGLPSDRFSAERTGGSVSTLTIQRTQQEDSAVYLCASSLVAAGGGDPEQYFGPGTRLTVT.

The chain has TRBV25-1 and TRBJ2-5, with 11 bases that match TRBD2. CDR3 size: 13 residues. CDR1 and CDR2 from the germline V gene are MGHDK and SYGVNS. Trimming at V came to 8 bases and at J to 5 bases, leaving 4 bases not matched to a gene. The DNA of the CDR3 is TGTGCCAGCTTGGGGACTAGCGGCGAGACCCAGTACTTC. It encodes CASLGTSGETQYF.

This chain connects TRBV7-9 to TRBJ2-3; D not certain. Germline CDR1 and CDR2: SEHNR and FQNEAQ (reference sequence). The CDR3 loop spans 16 amino acids. V dropped 7 bases and J dropped 0 bases, with 17 bases sitting between them. The DNA of the CDR3 is TGTGCCAGCACCCCAGGTCCTACCTCTAGCACAGATACGCAGTATTTT. Its translation: CASTPGPTSSTDTQYF.

This clone was observed a few times. The chain carries TRBV28 and TRBJ2-2, with D uncertain. The CDR3 runs 14 residues. V lost 3 bases to trimming and J lost 0 bases, with 5 bases between them. Germline V gives CDR1 MDHEN, CDR2 SYDVKM. The CDR3 DNA reads as TGTGCCAGCAGTTTCAACGCGAACACCGGGGAGCTGTTTTTT. Translated, it gives CASSFNANTGELFF.